This TCR beta chain was obtained from a study of lymphopenia after photon versus proton radiotherapy. Germline loops: CDR1 SGHNT, CDR2 YYREEE (reference sequence). The CDR3 runs 15 residues. Between the trimmed V and J ends, which lost 4 bases and 6 bases, there was a span of 19 bases. The study, taken as a whole, reports: Proton therapy kept repertoires fairly stable, unlike photons, which gained effector/memory cells. Post-nadir TCR diversity decline inversely tracked overall survival among those who died. After lymphocyte nadir, photon-treated repertoires showed oligoclonal expansion, especially CD8+ Temra.

Sequencing used immunoSEQ multiplex PCR; TCRdb keeps in-frame clones, though not all of them. The sample holds nearly 25,000 clones, about 82% seen once. There are a few counts of this clone. Its target is unknown. The gene calls are TRBV5-4 and TRBJ1-1; possible D gene TRBD1, 6 bases. The material was peripheral blood, obtained from a patient treated with proton-based radiotherapy. This receptor was taken from a woman aged 70 to 79 with pancreatic cancer. The CDR3 DNA follows: TGTGCCAGCAGCCTGTCGACAGGAGTGTTGGCTGAAGCTTTCTTT. As protein: CASSLSTGVLAEAFF.